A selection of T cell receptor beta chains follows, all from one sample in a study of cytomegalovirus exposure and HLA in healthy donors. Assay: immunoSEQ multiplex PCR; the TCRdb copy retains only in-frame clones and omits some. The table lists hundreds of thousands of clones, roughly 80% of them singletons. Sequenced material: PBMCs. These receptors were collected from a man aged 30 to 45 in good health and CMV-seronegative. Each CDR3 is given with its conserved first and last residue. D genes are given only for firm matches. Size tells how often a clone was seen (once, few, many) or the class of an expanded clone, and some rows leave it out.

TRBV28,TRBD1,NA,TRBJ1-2,TGTGCCAGCAGTTTATACGACAGGGCTAGGAACTATGGCTACACCTTC,CASSLYDRARNYGYTF
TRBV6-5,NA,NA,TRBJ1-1,TGTGCCAGCAGTTACTCCGCGCGGGGCACTGAAGCTTTCTTT,CASSYSARGTEAFF
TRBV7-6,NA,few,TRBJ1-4,TGTGCCAGCAGCTTACGGGACACCAATGAAAAACTGTTTTTT,CASSLRDTNEKLFF
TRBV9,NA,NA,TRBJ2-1,TGTGCCAGCAGCGGACAGCCGGGACTCCTAGCCTACAATGAGCAGTTCTTC,CASSGQPGLLAYNEQFF
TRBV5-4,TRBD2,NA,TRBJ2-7,TGTGCCAGCAGCTTGGACGGGGGGGGGTCCTACGAGCAGTACTTC,CASSLDGGGSYEQYF
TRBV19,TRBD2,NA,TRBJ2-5,TGTGCCAGTAGTATCCCGGGACTAGCGGGGATGGAGACCCAGTACTTC,CASSIPGLAGMETQYF
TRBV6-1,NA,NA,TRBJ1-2,TGTGCCAGCAGTGAACTGGTTGGAGGGGTCTATGGCTACACCTTC,CASSELVGGVYGYTF
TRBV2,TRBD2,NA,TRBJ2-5,TGTGCCAGCAGCCCAGGGACTAGCGGGGGGGACATCCAAGAGACCCAGTACTTC,CASSPGTSGGDIQETQYF
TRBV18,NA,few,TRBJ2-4,TGTGCCAGCTCCCTGGGGGCCGGACTAGCCAAAAACATTCAGTACTTC,CASSLGAGLAKNIQYF
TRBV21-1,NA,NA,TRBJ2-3,TGTGCCAGCAACCGAGGGGGACGAGGGGCGTGCACAGATACGCAGTATTTT,CASNRGGRGACTDTQYF
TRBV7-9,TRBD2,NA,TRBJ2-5,TGTGCCAGCTCGGCGGGGGGGCGGGAGACCCAGTACTTC,CASSAGGRETQYF
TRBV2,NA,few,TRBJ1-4,TGTGCCAGCAGTCTAAGGGGATTCGGAGAAAAACTGTTTTTT,CASSLRGFGEKLFF
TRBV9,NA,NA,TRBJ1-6,TGTGCCAGCAGCGGTTGGGCAGCGGGGAATTCACCCCTCCACTTT,CASSGWAAGNSPLHF
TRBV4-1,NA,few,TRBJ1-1,TGCGCCAGCAGCCAAGTCAGGGAATTGAAGACTGAAGCTTTCTTT,CASSQVRELKTEAFF
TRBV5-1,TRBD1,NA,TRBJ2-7,TGCGCCAGCAGCTCGATTCCGGGACAGGGGGCCCCCGAGCAGTACTTC,CASSSIPGQGAPEQYF
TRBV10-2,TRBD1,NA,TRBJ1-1,TGCGCCAGCACCGGGACAGGGGAGATGAACACTGAAGCTTTCTTT,CASTGTGEMNTEAFF
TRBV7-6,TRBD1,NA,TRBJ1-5,TGTGCCAGCAGCTCTGGACAGGGCGGATATCAGCCCCAGCATTTT,CASSSGQGGYQPQHF
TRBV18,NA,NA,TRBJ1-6,TGTGCCAGCTCCCCCGGCGGATCTTCACCCCTCCACTTT,CASSPGGSSPLHF
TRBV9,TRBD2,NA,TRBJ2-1,TGTGCCAGCAGCTCCCAGACTAGCGGGCTCGACAATGAGCAGTTCTTC,CASSSQTSGLDNEQFF
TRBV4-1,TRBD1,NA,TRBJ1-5,TGCGCCAGCAGCCAAGTTGGACAGGGGAGTAATCAGCCCCAGCATTTT,CASSQVGQGSNQPQHF
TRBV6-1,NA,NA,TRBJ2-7,TGTGCCAGCAGTGAAACGGGACATATTTATTACGAGCAGTACTTC,CASSETGHIYYEQYF
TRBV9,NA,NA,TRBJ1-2,TGTGCCAGCAGCGTAGCGGGGGGGAACTATGGCTACACCTTC,CASSVAGGNYGYTF
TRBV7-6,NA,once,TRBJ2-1,TGTGCCAGCAGCATTGCCGGGACTGGTAACAATGAGCAGTTCTTC,CASSIAGTGNNEQFF
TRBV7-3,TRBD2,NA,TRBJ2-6,TGTGCCAGCAGCATCCCGGGGGGGGCTGGGGCCAGCGTCCTGACTTTC,CASSIPGGAGASVLTF
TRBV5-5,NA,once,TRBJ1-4,TGTGCCAGCAGCTTGGCCCGAACAGGGAAGACTAATGAAAAACTGTTTTTT,CASSLARTGKTNEKLFF
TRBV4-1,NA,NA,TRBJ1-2,TGCGCCAGCAGCCAAGCCTTAGAAGCTAACTATGGCTACACCTTC,CASSQALEANYGYTF
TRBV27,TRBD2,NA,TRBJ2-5,TGTGCCAGCGCTAACCGGGGGGATAACGAAGAGACCCAGTACTTC,CASANRGDNEETQYF
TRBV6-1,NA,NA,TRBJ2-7,TGTGCCAGCAGCCCGGACAGCACCTACGAGCAGTACTTC,CASSPDSTYEQYF
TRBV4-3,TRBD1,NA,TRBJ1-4,TGCGCCAGCAGCCAAGATGTCACAGGGACAGGTTTTGAAAAACTGTTTTTT,CASSQDVTGTGFEKLFF
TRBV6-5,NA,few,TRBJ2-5,TGTGCCAGCAGTTACTCGAACCTAGCGTCTCTGGGGACCCAGTACTTC,CASSYSNLASLGTQYF
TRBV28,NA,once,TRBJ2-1,TGTGCCAGCAGTCTGGACAGAGCCCTTCAGTTCTTC,CASSLDRALQFF
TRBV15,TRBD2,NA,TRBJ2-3,TGTGCCACCAGCATGGGGCGGGGGGGTGCAGATACGCAGTATTTT,CATSMGRGGADTQYF
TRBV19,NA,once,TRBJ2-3,TGTGCCAGTAGTGTGCGGGGGCACACAGATACGCAGTATTTT,CASSVRGHTDTQYF
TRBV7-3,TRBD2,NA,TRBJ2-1,TGTGCCAGCAGCTTATTAGCGGGGGAACATGAGCAGTTCTTC,CASSLLAGEHEQFF
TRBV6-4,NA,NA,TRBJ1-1,TGTGCCAGCAGTAGTTCCTACAACACTGAAGCTTTCTTT,CASSSSYNTEAFF
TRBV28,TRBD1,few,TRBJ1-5,TGTGCCAGCAGTTCGGACAGGGTGGGGGATCAGCCCCAGCATTTT,CASSSDRVGDQPQHF
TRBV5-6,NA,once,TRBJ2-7,TGTGCCAGCAGCTTGGTCGTGGCGGCGTCCTACGAGCAGTACTTC,CASSLVVAASYEQYF
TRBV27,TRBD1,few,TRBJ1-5,TGTGCCAGCAGTTCCGGGACAGATAGCAATCAGCCCCAGCATTTT,CASSSGTDSNQPQHF
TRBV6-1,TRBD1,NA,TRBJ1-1,TGTGCCAGCAGGGACAGGGTTAGGACTGAAGCTTTCTTT,CASRDRVRTEAFF
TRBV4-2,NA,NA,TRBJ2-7,TGTGCCAGCAGCCAAGATCTGCAGACCTACGAGCAGTACTTC,CASSQDLQTYEQYF
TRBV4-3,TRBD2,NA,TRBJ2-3,TGCGCCGGCAGCCAAGATCTAGCGGGGGGGCCAGATACGCAGTATTTT,CAGSQDLAGGPDTQYF
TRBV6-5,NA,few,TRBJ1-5,TGTGCCAGCAGTTCAGACAGTTATCAGCCCCAGCATTTT,CASSSDSYQPQHF
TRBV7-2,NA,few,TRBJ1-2,TGTGCCAGCACTGGGCCAGCACAGAACTATGGCTACACCTTC,CASTGPAQNYGYTF
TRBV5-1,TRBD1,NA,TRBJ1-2,TGCGCCAGCAGCGATGAGACAGGGGGGGTAGGCTATGGCTACACCTTC,CASSDETGGVGYGYTF
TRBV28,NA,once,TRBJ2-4,TGTGCCAGCAGTTCCCCGAGGCATTGGGACATTCAGTACTTC,CASSSPRHWDIQYF
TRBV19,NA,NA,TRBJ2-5,TGTGCCAGTAGCCCAGGGTGGGAGACCCAGTACTTC,CASSPGWETQYF
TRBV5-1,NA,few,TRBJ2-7,TGCGCCAGCAGAGAAGAGGGACTGGACACCTACGAGCAGTACTTC,CASREEGLDTYEQYF
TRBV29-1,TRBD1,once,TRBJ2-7,TGCAGCGTGGGACCGGGACAGGTTTACGAGCAGTACTTC,CSVGPGQVYEQYF
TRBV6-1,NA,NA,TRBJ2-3,TGTGCGGCGGGTGGGCACCTGGGGGATACGCAGTATTTT,CAAGGHLGDTQYF
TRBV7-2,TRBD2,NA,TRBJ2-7,TGTGCCAGCAGCCTACTAGCGGGGGATCTTGGGAGCTCCTACGAGCAGTACTTC,CASSLLAGDLGSSYEQYF
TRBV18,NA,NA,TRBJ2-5,TGTGCCAGCTCACCACCAAGCAGGGGCCAAGAGACCCAGTACTTC,CASSPPSRGQETQYF
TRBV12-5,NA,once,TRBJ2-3,TGTGCTACAGGGGCCAGTTCCACAGATACGCAGTATTTT,CATGASSTDTQYF
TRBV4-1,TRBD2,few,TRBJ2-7,TGCGCCAGCAGCCCCCGACTAGCGGGGGGCTCCTACGAGCAGTACTTC,CASSPRLAGGSYEQYF
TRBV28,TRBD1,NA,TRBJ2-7,TGTGCCAGCAGACCCGGACAGGGGGTTTCCTACGAGCAGTACTTC,CASRPGQGVSYEQYF
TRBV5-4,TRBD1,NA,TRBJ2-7,TGTGCCAGCAGCTGGGGGACAGGATCCTACGAGCAGTACTTC,CASSWGTGSYEQYF
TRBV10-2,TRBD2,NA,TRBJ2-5,TGCGCCAGCAGTGAGTCGGGGGGGGGTGGCCAAGAGACCCAGTACTTC,CASSESGGGGQETQYF
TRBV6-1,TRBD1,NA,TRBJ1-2,TGTGCCAGCAGTGAAGGACAGGGGTTCTATGGCTACACCTTC,CASSEGQGFYGYTF